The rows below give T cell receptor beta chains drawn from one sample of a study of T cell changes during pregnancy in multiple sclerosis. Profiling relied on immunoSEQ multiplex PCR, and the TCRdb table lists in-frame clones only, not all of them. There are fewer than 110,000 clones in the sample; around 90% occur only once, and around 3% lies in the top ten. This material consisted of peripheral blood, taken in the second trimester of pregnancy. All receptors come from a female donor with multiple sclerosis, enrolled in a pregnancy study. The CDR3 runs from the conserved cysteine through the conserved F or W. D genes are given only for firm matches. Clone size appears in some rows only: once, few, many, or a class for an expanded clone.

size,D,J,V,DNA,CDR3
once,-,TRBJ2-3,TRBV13,TGTGCCAGCAGCTTAGTGACTAGTGCTAGCACAGATACGCAGTATTTT,CASSLVTSASTDTQYF
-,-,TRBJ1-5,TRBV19,TGTGCAGTTATCAGGGGTGAGTCAGGACAGCCCCAGCATTTT,CAVIRGESGQPQHF
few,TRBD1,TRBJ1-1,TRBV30,TGTGCTTCGCCCGGGACAGAGACGATTGAAGCTTTCTTT,CASPGTETIEAFF
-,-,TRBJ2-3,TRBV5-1,TGCGCCAGCAGCTTAGGAGGGTCCAAGGCAGATACGCAGTATTTT,CASSLGGSKADTQYF
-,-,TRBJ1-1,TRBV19,TGTGCCAGTAGTATAGGGCAGTTTGAAGCTTTCTTT,CASSIGQFEAFF
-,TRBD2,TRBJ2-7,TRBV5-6,TGTGCCAGCAGCTTCTTCCTAGCGGGAGCTAAACAGTACTTC,CASSFFLAGAKQYF
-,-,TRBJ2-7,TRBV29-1,TGCAGCGTCGGAAACGGGTACGAGCAGTACTTC,CSVGNGYEQYF
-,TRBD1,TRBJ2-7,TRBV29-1,TGCAGCGTTGTTTTTGGACAGGGGAGCTACGAGCAGTACTTC,CSVVFGQGSYEQYF
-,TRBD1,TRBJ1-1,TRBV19,TGTGCCAGTACATCCCCGGGACAGACGAACACTGAAGCTTTCTTT,CASTSPGQTNTEAFF
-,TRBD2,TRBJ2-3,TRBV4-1,TGCGCCAGCAGCCGGCAGCGGGAGGGGCAAGATACGCAGTATTTT,CASSRQREGQDTQYF